Shown below are 24 T cell receptor beta chains from a single sample sequenced in a study of T cell responses to AZD1222 COVID-19 vaccine. Using immunoSEQ multiplex PCR, the repertoire was profiled, and TCRdb retains in-frame clones only, with some absent. The data hold 150,000 to 200,000 clones, with 70% to 90% observed a single time. Sequenced material: peripheral blood, taken 28 days after the second AZD1222 dose. Every receptor here comes from an adult who received the AZD1222 COVID-19 vaccine.

The gene calls are TRBV7-9 and TRBJ2-3; possibly TRBD1 or TRBD2 for D (5 bases each). V shed 5 bases and J shed 8 bases, with 17 bases lying between them. CDR3 length: 14 residues. Germline V gene data show CDR1 as SEHNR and CDR2 as FQNEAQ (reference sequence). CDR3 sequence: CASSPPGRLGTQYF. Here the CDR3 DNA reads TGTGCCAGCAGCCCCCCGGGGCGCCTCGGTACGCAGTATTTT.

V usage is TRBV4-2 and J usage is TRBJ2-1, with D unclear. Germline loops: CDR1 LGHNA, CDR2 YNFKEQ. V lost 1 base and J lost 0, with 10 bases in between. CDR3 size: 16 residues. DNA for the CDR3: TGTGCCAGCAGCCAAGGTCCAGTCAGCTCCTACAATGAGCAGTTCTTC. This encodes CASSQGPVSSYNEQFF.

The CDR3 DNA reads TGTGCCAGCAGCAACTACGAGCAGTACTTC. This gives the protein CASSNYEQYF. This sequence joins TRBV3-1 (or the pseudogene TRBV3-2) and TRBJ2-7; no definite D call. The CDR3 length is 10 residues. Trimming cost V 5 bases and J 3 bases, with 2 bases left between them. Germline V CDR1 and CDR2: LGHDT, YNNKEL (reference sequence).

The CDR3 protein is CASSLTNAYNEQFF. Here the CDR3 DNA reads TGTGCCAGCAGCTTGACAAACGCATACAATGAGCAGTTCTTC. The chain recombines TRBV11-2 with TRBJ2-1; no reliable D call. The V and J ends lost 3 bases and 4 bases respectively, with 10 bases between them. Looked up from germline, CDR1 is SGHAT and CDR2 is FQNNGV. The length of the CDR3 is 14 residues.

V is TRBV5-4 and J is TRBJ2-7, with a weak D call TRBD1 (6 bases). The CDR3 loop spans 12 amino acids. The V end was cut by 4 bases, the J end by 4 bases, with 9 bases between. Per the germline V gene, CDR1 is SGHNT and CDR2 is YYREEE (reference sequence). CDR3 coding DNA: TGTGCCAGCAGCATGGACAGATACGAGCAGTACTTC. As protein: CASSMDRYEQYF.

V and J are TRBV7-2 and TRBJ2-1, with no clear D. V was cut by 0 bases and J by 10 bases, with 7 bases left in between. CDR1 is SGHTA, CDR2 FQGNSA, per germline. The CDR3 is made up of 12 amino acids. CDR3 sequence reads: CASSLALGEQFF. For the CDR3, the DNA is TGTGCCAGCAGCTTAGCGCTTGGGGAGCAGTTCTTC.

This clone was seen just once. CDR3 region: CASRPRGLNTEAFF. DNA for the CDR3: TGTGCCAGCAGACCTAGGGGTCTAAACACTGAAGCTTTCTTT. The chain uses TRBV25-1 and TRBJ1-1; D possibly corresponds to TRBD1 (5 bases). The CDR3 has 14 residues. V shed 6 bases and J shed 2 bases, with 13 bases lying between them. Germline values: CDR1 MGHDK, CDR2 SYGVNS. The variable domain in full, completed from reference TRBV25-1 and TRBJ1-1, reads EADIYQTPRYLVIGTGKKITLECSQTMGHDKMYWYQQDPGMELHLIHYSYGVNSTEKGDLSSESTVSRIRTEHFPLTLESARPSHTSQYLCASRPRGLNTEAFFGQGTRLTVV.

V usage is TRBV21-1 and J usage is TRBJ2-7. TRBV21-1 is deemed a pseudogene. There are 15 residues in the CDR3. The CDR3 loop is CASSKASPPFYEQYF. The CDR3 DNA follows: TGTGCCAGCAGCAAAGCGTCACCCCCATTCTACGAGCAGTACTTC.

The rearrangement links TRBV27 to TRBJ1-2, with D uncertain. Germline V CDR1 and CDR2: MNHEY, SMNVEV (reference sequence). With 3 bases removed from V and 0 bases from J, the gap between germline ends came to 14 bases. The CDR3 totals 16 residues. The CDR3 coding sequence is TGTGCCAGCAGTTTCGGGAGTAGCGGGGCTAACTATGGCTACACCTTC. Protein: CASSFGSSGANYGYTF.

The J gene is TRBJ1-2, the V gene TRBV6-1; unclear D gene. The CDR3 totals 13 residues. Germline assignment: CDR1 MNHNS and CDR2 SASEGT. The V end was cut by 1 base, the J end by 4 bases, with 7 bases between. The CDR3 bases are TGTGCCAGCAGTGAAGGGCAACCCTATGGCTACACCTTC. This sequence encodes CASSEGQPYGYTF.

This chain connects TRBV10-3 to TRBJ1-2; 10 bases are shared with TRBD1. This CDR3 is built from 14 residues. Trimming cost V 7 bases and J 4 bases; bases outside gene matches: 6. CDR1 is ENHRY, CDR2 SYGVKD, per germline. CDR3: CAITPTGGLYGYTF. CDR3 in DNA: TGTGCCATCACCCCGACAGGGGGCCTCTATGGCTACACCTTC.

This clone was seen a few times. The rearrangement uses TRBV5-6 and TRBJ2-7; 12 nucleotides agree with TRBD2. This CDR3 contains 15 residues. Germline CDR1 reads SGHDT; CDR2 reads YYEEEE. Trimming cost V 4 bases and J 2 bases; bases outside gene matches: 4. This CDR3 reads CASSTRLAGAYEQYF. CDR3 nucleotides: TGTGCCAGCAGCACCCGACTAGCGGGGGCCTACGAGCAGTACTTC.

CDR3 protein: CASSSDLANYGYTF. Here the CDR3 DNA reads TGTGCCAGCAGTTCGGACCTAGCTAACTATGGCTACACCTTC. The chain joins TRBV5-4 to TRBJ1-2; D gene unclear. V was shortened by 5 bases and J by 0 bases, with 11 bases between the two germline ends. The CDR3 length is 14 residues. In germline, CDR1 is SGHNT, CDR2 YYREEE (reference sequence).

The chain carries TRBV2 and TRBJ2-7; 8 nucleotides match TRBD1. J gave up 6 bases and V 5 bases, and 12 bases lay outside the gene matches. CDR1 and CDR2 (germline): SNHLY, FYNNEI. This CDR3 region has 15 residues. This CDR3 reads CASSSDQQGTGEQYF. Here the CDR3 DNA reads TGTGCCAGCAGTTCAGACCAACAGGGGACAGGCGAGCAGTACTTC.

The V gene is TRBV11-2, the J gene TRBJ1-2; D ambiguous. Per germline, CDR1 SGHAT and CDR2 FQNNGV. Deletions cut 6 bases from V and 2 bases from J, with 16 bases between. The CDR3 extends over 15 amino acids. As DNA, the CDR3 is TGTGCCAGCAGTTCCGCCCGGGGAAGCAACTATGGCTACACCTTC. Its protein product is CASSSARGSNYGYTF. Full variable domain (outside the CDR3, taken from reference TRBV11-2 and TRBJ1-2): EAGVAQSPRYKIIEKRQSVAFWCNPISGHATLYWYQQILGQGPKLLIQFQNNGVVDDSQLPKDRFSAERLKGVDSTLKIQPAKLEDSAVYLCASSSARGSNYGYTFGSGTRLTVV.

The CDR3 DNA reads as TGTGCCAGCTCACCGGGACAGGGGGCTGGAAACACCATATATTTT. Protein: CASSPGQGAGNTIYF. The chain carries TRBV18 and TRBJ1-3, with 11 bases aligning to TRBD1. V was pared by 3 bases and J by 2 bases, with 0 bases of the junction left unmatched. The CDR3 length is 15 residues. Germline CDR1 is KGHSH and CDR2 is LQKENI.

The chain uses TRBV10-3 and TRBJ2-2; 7 positions agree with TRBD1. V was pared by 10 bases and J by 0 bases, with 5 bases of the junction left unmatched. CDR3 length: 14 residues. CDR1 ENHRY and CDR2 SYGVKD come from the germline V gene. CDR3 loop: CATKQGTNTGELFF. CDR3 coding DNA: TGTGCCACCAAACAGGGGACGAACACCGGGGAGCTGTTTTTT.

This clone showed up just once. The chain employs TRBV2 and TRBJ2-1; 10 bases line up with TRBD2. The CDR3 runs 16 residues. CDR1 SNHLY and CDR2 FYNNEI come from the germline V gene. V lost 1 base and J lost 2; bases outside the gene matches: 2. The CDR3 loop reads CASSEGLAGAYNEQFF. The CDR3 DNA sequence: TGTGCCAGCAGTGAAGGGCTAGCGGGGGCCTACAATGAGCAGTTCTTC.

The chain employs TRBV3-1 (or the pseudogene TRBV3-2) and TRBJ2-2; 8 nucleotides agree with TRBD2. Trimming removed 4 bases from V and 4 bases from J; junction bases left unmatched: 8. The germline V gene encodes CDR1 LGHDT and CDR2 YNNKEL (reference sequence). The CDR3 sequence is 16 residues long. The CDR3 region has the DNA TGTGCCAGCAGCCTATCGGGGGGGCTGGCCACCGGGGAGCTGTTTTTT. Encoded protein: CASSLSGGLATGELFF.

The chain carries TRBV6-1 and TRBJ1-2, with D hard to call. From germline, CDR1 is MNHNS and CDR2 SASEGT. With 2 bases removed from V and 4 bases from J, the gap between germline ends came to 14 bases. The CDR3 runs 15 residues. CDR3 sequence (DNA): TGTGCCAGCAGTGAAAGGGTCGGCCCTGGCTATGGCTACACCTTC. This codes for CASSERVGPGYGYTF.

The chain combines TRBV6-5 with TRBJ2-3; possibly TRBD1 or TRBD2 for D (6 bases each). The germline V gene encodes CDR1 MNHEY and CDR2 SVGAGI. V lost 7 bases, J lost 0 bases, and 11 bases lay in between. The CDR3 spans 14 residues. The CDR3 nucleotides are TGTGCCAGCATTCCGGGGGCTAGCACAGATACGCAGTATTTT. This translates into CASIPGASTDTQYF.

V usage is TRBV4-2 and J usage is TRBJ1-3; no clear D. The CDR3 runs 17 residues. V lost 0 bases, J lost 4 bases, and 16 bases lay in between. CDR1 and CDR2 from the germline V gene are LGHNA and YNFKEQ. The CDR3 region has the DNA TGTGCCAGCAGCCAAGATCTGGGCGGTGTTGTAGGAAACACCATATATTTT. This encodes CASSQDLGGVVGNTIYF.

CDR3 nucleotide sequence: TGTGCCAGTAGTATCCTGGGACAGGGAGGAGAAAAACTGTTTTTT. Translating it yields CASSILGQGGEKLFF. The chain is built from TRBV19 and TRBJ1-4; TRBD1 matches 9 bases. The V gene end was trimmed by 3 bases and the J gene end by 8 bases; junction bases not matched to a gene: 7. The CDR3 has 15 residues. Germline V CDR1 and CDR2: LNHDA, SQIVND (reference sequence).

The CDR3 sequence is CATSDRARYGYTF. As DNA, the CDR3 is TGTGCCACCAGTGACCGGGCTCGCTATGGCTACACCTTC. The chain has TRBV24-1 and TRBJ1-2; D remains ambiguous. V lost 4 bases, J lost 4 bases, and 9 bases lay in between. This CDR3 spans 13 amino acids. CDR1 is KGHDR, CDR2 SFDVKD, per germline.